This T cell receptor (beta chain) stems from a study of T cell repertoires in cytomegalovirus infection. Regarding the study as a whole: Ex vivo, HLA-C-restricted CMV-specific TCR beta clonotypes prevailed over the rest of the response.

CDR3 length: 17 residues. Germline V gene sequence: CDR1 MNHEY, CDR2 SMNVEV (reference sequence). TCRdb analysed the reads with MiXCR anew, one entry per CDR3 protein. The repertoire holds approximately 200,000 distinct CDR3 sequences, 22% seen once, with roughly 18% in the top ten. Notes on this clonotype: Its antigen remains unknown. One end of the junction is discordant with germline, which a read error may explain.

The sequencing sample was made of CD8+ T cells from PBMCs. The chain carries TRBV27 and TRBJ1-2, with 7 bases fitting TRBD1. The source is a human donor in good health (CMV status not recorded). Some clones in this sample may be carry-over from other donors' samples. CDR3 nucleotide sequence: TGTGCCAGCAGTTTATCGGGACAGCTCACCTCTAACTATAGCTACACCTTC. The encoded protein is CASSLSGQLTSNYSYTF.